A single sample gave rise to the 11 T cell receptor beta chains below, sequenced in a study of blood T cell repertoires in COVID-19. The method was immunoSEQ multiplex PCR; TCRdb's version includes in-frame clones alone and lacks a portion of them. Here the sample spans about 83,000 clones, roughly 83% being singletons. Material: peripheral blood. Receptor source: a man in his fifties or sixties with active COVID-19.

This sequence joins TRBV4-2 and TRBJ1-2, with a weak D call TRBD1 (5 bases). V lost 0 bases and J lost 7, with 15 bases in between. The length of the CDR3 is 15 residues. CDR1 and CDR2 from the germline V gene are LGHNA and YNFKEQ. The CDR3 here is CASSQEGGREAGYTF. CDR3 nucleotides: TGTGCCAGCAGCCAAGAAGGTGGCAGGGAGGCTGGCTACACCTTC.

The V call is TRBV12-3 or TRBV12-4, the J call TRBJ2-3, with unresolved D. Between the trimmed V and J ends, which lost 3 bases and 4 bases, there was a span of 5 bases. This CDR3 is built from 12 residues. The CDR3 loop is CASSLGADTQYF. The DNA for the CDR3 is TGTGCCAGCAGTTTGGGCGCAGATACGCAGTATTTT.

The chain is built from TRBV19 and TRBJ1-4, with D perhaps matching TRBD1 (5 bases). V lost 7 bases, J lost 6 bases, and 12 bases lay in between. This CDR3 has 13 amino acids. CDR1 and CDR2 (germline): LNHDA, SQIVND (reference sequence). The CDR3 region has the DNA TGTGCCAGTACCCCAGGGAGGGATGAAAAACTGTTTTTT. The encoded protein is CASTPGRDEKLFF.

The V gene is TRBV2, the J gene TRBJ1-2; D is uncertain. This CDR3 has 14 amino acids. Looked up from germline, CDR1 is SNHLY and CDR2 is FYNNEI. V dropped 3 bases and J dropped 8 bases, with 16 bases sitting between them. The CDR3 bases are TGTGCCAGCAGTGATCAAGGTGGCGGGGTGGGCTACACCTTC. Its translation: CASSDQGGGVGYTF.

This chain connects TRBV20-1 to TRBJ2-3, with D possibly TRBD2 on 5 matching bases. The CDR3 contains 11 residues. V gave up 3 bases and J gave up 12 bases, with 13 bases separating them. Germline CDR1 is DFQATT and CDR2 is SNEGSKA (reference sequence). CDR3 in DNA: TGCAGTGCTAGTGGACTCGATTATCAGTATTTT. It is translated as CSASGLDYQYF.

J is TRBJ1-1 and V is TRBV5-6, with 7 positions matching TRBD1. The CDR3 extends over 14 amino acids. Germline CDR1 SGHDT, CDR2 YYEEEE. With V trimmed by 4 bases and J by 4 bases, 7 bases remained unmatched. In DNA form, the CDR3 reads TGTGCCAGCAGCCCCGGGACAGTCCTCACTGAAGCTTTCTTT. It translates to CASSPGTVLTEAFF. The whole variable domain, filled in from reference TRBV5-6 and TRBJ1-1, reads DAGVTQSPTHLIKTRGQQVTLRCSPKSGHDTVSWYQQALGQGPQFIFQYYEEEERQRGNFPDRFSGHQFPNYSSELNVNALLLGDSALYLCASSPGTVLTEAFFGQGTRLTVV.

There are a few counts of this clone. The chain employs TRBV11-2 and TRBJ1-5; 7 nucleotides align to TRBD1. In germline, CDR1 is SGHAT, CDR2 FQNNGV. Unmatched junction bases numbered 2, after V lost 1 base and J lost 5 bases. The CDR3 extends over 14 amino acids. CDR3 loop: CASSLAGGYQPQHF. The CDR3, as DNA: TGTGCCAGCAGCTTAGCAGGGGGATATCAGCCCCAGCATTTT.

The V gene is TRBV19, the J gene TRBJ2-3, with 10 bases identical to TRBD2. Trimming took 5 bases from V and 0 from J; bases not matched to a gene: 5. Germline-derived CDR1 and CDR2 are LNHDA and SQIVND (reference sequence). CDR3 length equals 16 residues. CDR3: CASSFSSGGSTDTQYF. For the CDR3, the DNA is TGTGCCAGTAGTTTCTCTAGCGGGGGCAGCACAGATACGCAGTATTTT. The whole variable domain, remainder taken from reference TRBV19 and TRBJ2-3, is DGGITQSPKYLFRKEGQNVTLSCEQNLNHDAMYWYRQDPGQGLRLIYYSQIVNDFQKGDIAEGYSVSREKKESFPLTVTSAQKNPTAFYLCASSFSSGGSTDTQYFGPGTRLTVL.

This clone has just one count. The chain uses TRBV5-1 and TRBJ2-1; 9 bases are shared with TRBD1. CDR1 and CDR2 from the germline V gene are SGHRS and YFSETQ. The CDR3 has 15 amino acids. The J segment lost 3 bases and the V segment lost 7 bases, leaving 8 bases of the junction unmatched. The CDR3 DNA is TGCGCCAGCTTTATGGGACAGGGAGACTACAATGAGCAGTTCTTC. Encoded protein: CASFMGQGDYNEQFF.

The chain recombines TRBV7-9 with TRBJ1-1, with D tentatively TRBD1 (5 bases). Trimming took off 5 bases at V and 0 bases at J, with 16 bases between the two ends. This CDR3 is 16 amino acids long. The germline V gene encodes CDR1 SEHNR and CDR2 FQNEAQ (reference sequence). The CDR3 sequence is CASSPRQSLMNTEAFF. In DNA, the CDR3 is TGTGCCAGCAGCCCTCGACAGTCCCTTATGAACACTGAAGCTTTCTTT. The full variable domain, with the rest looked up from reference TRBV7-9 and TRBJ1-1, is DTGVSQNPRHKITKRGQNVTFRCDPISEHNRLYWYRQTLGQGPEFLTYFQNEAQLEKSRLLSDRFSAERPKGSFSTLEIQRTEQGDSAMYLCASSPRQSLMNTEAFFGQGTRLTVV.

The chain joins TRBV24-1 to TRBJ2-1; 9 bases line up with TRBD1. The CDR3 extends over 15 amino acids. The V gene's germline CDR1 is KGHDR and CDR2 SFDVKD. J lost 6 bases, V lost 4 bases, and 6 bases had no gene match. CDR3 coding DNA: TGTGCCACCAGTGACTTGTCACAGGGGGCCAATGAGCAGTTCTTC. Encoded protein: CATSDLSQGANEQFF.